This entry lists 10 T cell receptor beta chains sequenced from one sample in a study of identical twins. TCRdb re-analysed the 5' RACE reads in MiXCR, keeping a single row per CDR3 protein. The sample consists of some 710,000 distinct CDR3 sequences, 6.1% of them appearing once. The sequencing sample was made of naive T cells sorted from blood. The receptors come from a man aged 18-30 years in good health.

This clonotype was observed many times. V is TRBV12-3 or TRBV12-4 and J is TRBJ2-1; 7 positions agree with TRBD2. CDR3 length equals 14 residues. V lost 4 bases, J lost 5 bases, and 5 bases stayed unmatched. CDR3 sequence: CASSSRDYDNEQFF. As DNA, the CDR3 is TGTGCCAGCAGTTCCCGGGACTACGACAATGAGCAGTTCTTC.

This clonotype was counted many times. The chain recombines TRBV6-5 with TRBJ2-1; maybe TRBD1 (6 bases). With 6 bases removed from V and 2 bases from J, the gap between germline ends came to 11 bases. Looked up from germline, CDR1 is MNHEY and CDR2 is SVGAGI. The CDR3 covers 14 residues. Here the CDR3 DNA reads TGTGCCAGCAGATTACAGGGACCCTACAATGAGCAGTTCTTC. Its translation is CASRLQGPYNEQFF.

This clonotype has ten or more counts. The chain couples TRBV7-6 to TRBJ2-7, with TRBD2 identical over 10 bases. CDR3 size: 14 residues. The germline V gene encodes CDR1 SGHVS and CDR2 FNYEAQ. V gave up 0 bases and J gave up 5 bases; unmatched junction bases: 1. CDR3 DNA: TGTGCCAGCAGCTTAGCGCTAGCGGGAGACGAGCAGTACTTC. Its translation: CASSLALAGDEQYF.

This clonotype was observed a few times. The chain recombines TRBV9 with TRBJ2-7; 11 nucleotides line up with TRBD1. The CDR3 extends over 13 amino acids. The junction had 1 base not matched to a gene; V was cut back by 3 bases and J by 5 bases. Germline V CDR1 and CDR2: SGDLS, YYNGEE. Here the CDR3 reads CASSGTGGHEQYF. The CDR3 bases are TGTGCCAGCAGCGGGACAGGGGGCCACGAGCAGTACTTC.

The gene calls are TRBV19 and TRBJ2-1; 12 bases line up with TRBD2. The CDR3 spans 15 residues. Per germline, CDR1 LNHDA and CDR2 SQIVND (reference sequence). V was clipped by 6 bases and J by 12 bases; unmatched bases: 12. The CDR3, as DNA: TGTGCCAGTAGCACTTGGACTAGCGGGGATCGTGGGCAGTTCTTC. As protein: CASSTWTSGDRGQFF.

This clonotype has more than one count but fewer than ten. The chain has TRBV24-1 and TRBJ2-1; no clear D gene. This CDR3 contains 15 residues. Trimming pared 4 bases from V and 5 bases from J, leaving 14 bases between. CDR1 is KGHDR, CDR2 SFDVKD, per germline. CDR3 nucleotide sequence: TGTGCCACCAGTGACCCCGGGCGGCCGAACAATGAGCAGTTCTTC. This gives the protein CATSDPGRPNNEQFF.

This clonotype was picked up a small number of times. The chain has TRBV6-5 and TRBJ2-5, with TRBD1 as a possible D gene (5 bases). The length of the CDR3 is 12 residues. The V end was cut by 8 bases, the J end by 0 bases, with 7 bases between. The germline V gene has CDR1 MNHEY and CDR2 SVGAGI. The CDR3 spells CASYRNQETQYF. DNA of the CDR3: TGTGCCAGCTACAGGAACCAAGAGACCCAGTACTTC.

In its sample, this clonotype was seen many times. This rearrangement joins TRBV5-1 to TRBJ1-2, with 10 nucleotides matching TRBD1. J lost 2 bases, V lost 1 base, and 8 bases had no gene match. This CDR3 region has 17 residues. Germline-derived CDR1 and CDR2 are SGHRS and YFSETQ. This CDR3 reads CASSLTVRDRGNYGYTF. The DNA for the CDR3 is TGCGCCAGCAGCTTGACGGTCCGGGACAGGGGAAACTATGGCTACACCTTC.

There are many counts of this clonotype. V gene TRBV11-2 combines with J gene TRBJ1-1; TRBD1 might be the D (5 bases). Trimming cost V 1 base and J 1 base, with 7 bases left between them. The CDR3 totals 14 residues. Germline loops: CDR1 SGHAT, CDR2 FQNNGV. The CDR3 reads CASSLVRGNTEAFF. The DNA of the CDR3 is TGTGCCAGCAGCTTAGTAAGGGGGAACACTGAAGCTTTCTTT.

This clonotype was counted ten times or more. The V gene is TRBV4-1, the J gene TRBJ2-5, with a possible D match to TRBD2 (5 bases). Trimming pared 3 bases from V and 5 bases from J, leaving 10 bases between. CDR3 length: 13 residues. Germline loops: CDR1 MGHRA, CDR2 YSYEKL. CDR3 DNA sequence: TGCGCCAGCAGCCACGGGGTAGTTGAGACCCAGTACTTC. Amino acids: CASSHGVVETQYF.